This T cell receptor beta chain was observed in a study of blood T cell repertoires in COVID-19 (dated by TCRdb to 2018 to 2021). At the level of the whole study: Collaborator samples came from the United States, Italy and Spain and covered acute and convalescent phases of COVID-19. The material from the prospective study consisted of cDNA or gDNA derived from T cells, B-cell-depleted T cells, or PBMCs. Subjects who had been exposed to COVID-19, were actively infected with it, or had recovered from it provided the deeply sampled blood TCRbeta repertoires that made up the dataset. A freely available public database, intended as a resource for researchers studying the immune response to SARS-CoV-2, is where the repertoires were released. The samples were drawn from the first 160 participants of the ongoing ImmuneRACE study and from 950 to 1,500 subjects provided by 6 global collaborators. Nearly every sample came with metadata listing a de-identified subject ID, COVID-19 status, age in years and sex. Where available, HLA class I and class II types were taken from metadata supplied by the sample provider and were not determined by assay-based typing.

Trimming removed 5 bases from V and 9 bases from J; the gene matches leave 4 bases unexplained. The germline V gene sets CDR1 to SGHRS and CDR2 to YFSETQ. The CDR3 holds 13 amino acids from the cysteine to the phenylalanine. Only the CDR3 region is kept as DNA, spanning 39 bases read in frame from base 1. General study outcomes and caveats: How much clinical and demographic metadata was included differed by source and by participant, and the metadata was provided uncurated.

Remarks on this clone: Its antigen is still unknown. No base quality values were provided; no much bigger clone lies one nucleotide off.

Another Seattle source contributed samples from volunteer blood donors who had recovered from COVID-19. Each collaborating institution followed its own protocols to collect whole blood in K2EDTA tubes. For TCRbeta analysis, collaborators shipped samples as frozen whole blood, isolated PBMCs, or DNA extracted from either of those sample types. TCRbeta CDR3 regions were amplified from genomic DNA using the immunoSEQ Assay, a bias-controlled multiplex PCR. The study's processing was this. The number of nucleated cells in each sample was estimated by amplification of reference gene primers within the assay. Sequence reads were collapsed and filtered to measure the absolute abundance of every unique TCRbeta CDR3 rearrangement. For each sample, productive Simpson clonality was calculated by taking the square root of Simpson's diversity index across productive rearrangements. The table comes from immuneACCESS by way of TCRdb, which keeps in-frame sequences with V and J called. Part of the clones is missing from these tables; in studies checked, under half for an unresolved V gene and the rest for unknown reasons. The DNA gave D and trimming, while V, J and clone size come from that table. The sample records about 170,000 clones, about four fifths of which are singletons. The ten biggest clones cover roughly 19% of the sample.

In this chain, TRBV5-1 is recombined with TRBJ2-1; the central 11 bases match TRBD2. Specimen: peripheral blood. The clonotype comes from a woman in her seventies who had recovered from COVID-19. The CDR3 protein is CASRLAGGVEQFF. The bases are TGCGCCAGCAGGCTAGCGGGAGGAGTTGAGCAGTTCTTC.